This section outlines one TCR beta chain sequence together with its context. This clonotype is labeled large (0.1 to 1%). Its recognized antigen is unknown. Qualities for individual bases were not recorded, and no much larger clone is one base off. The library was built by means of RT-PCR. The sample was run on an Illumina MiSeq. The public reads were run again by TCRdb, first through fastp at Q25 and then through MiXCR, and only productive beta chains were kept. Rows with a matching CDR3 protein are joined into one entry that keeps the most common DNA and genes. This sample is represented by around 5,000 distinct CDR3 sequences; approximately 8.5% of them were singletons. The top ten clones comprise 4% to 5% of the sample. This sample is drawn from a study of immune reconstitution after stem cell transplant in scleroderma (TCRdb year 2017). According to the germline V gene (reference sequence), CDR1 reads SSHAT and CDR2 reads FNYEAQ. Spanning cysteine to phenylalanine, the CDR3 consists of 13 amino acids. Of all the DNA, just the CDR3 is kept, 39 bases in frame from base 1. The V and J ends are trimmed by 1 base and 1 base, leaving 4 bases between them.

The sequence joins TRBV7-7 to TRBJ1-1, with the D segment identity uncertain. Sample collection occurred before or after autologous hematopoietic stem cell transplantation (not recorded which). This TCR was sampled from a male donor with systemic sclerosis. The nucleotides are TGTGCCAGCAGCTTAGATAAGAACACTGAAGCTTTCTTT. The translation is CASSLDKNTEAFF.